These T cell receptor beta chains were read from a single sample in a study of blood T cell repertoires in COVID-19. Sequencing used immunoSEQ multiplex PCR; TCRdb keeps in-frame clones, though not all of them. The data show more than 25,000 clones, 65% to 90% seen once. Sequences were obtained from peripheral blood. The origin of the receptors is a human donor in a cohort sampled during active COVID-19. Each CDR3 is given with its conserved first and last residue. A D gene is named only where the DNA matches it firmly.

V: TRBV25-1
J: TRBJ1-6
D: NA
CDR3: CASSEGGNSPLHF

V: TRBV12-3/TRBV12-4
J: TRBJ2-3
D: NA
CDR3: CASSFRTDTQYF

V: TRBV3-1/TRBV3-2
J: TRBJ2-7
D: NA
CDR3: CASSQVSAGTYEQYF

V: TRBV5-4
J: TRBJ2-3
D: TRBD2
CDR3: CASSSRLAGGFTDTQYF

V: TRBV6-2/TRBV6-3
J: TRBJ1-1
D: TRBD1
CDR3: CASIPLPGQGVVGNTEAFF

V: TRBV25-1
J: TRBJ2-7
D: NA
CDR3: CASSRSTSYEQYF

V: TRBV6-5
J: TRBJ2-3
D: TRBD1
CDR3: CASRRTGSMGDTQYF

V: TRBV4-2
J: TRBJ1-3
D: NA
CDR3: CASSQDLTDSGNTIYF

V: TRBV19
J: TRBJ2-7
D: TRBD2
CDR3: CASSIARDYRYEQYF

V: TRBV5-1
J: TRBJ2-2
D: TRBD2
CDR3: CASSLAILAGSFNTGELFF

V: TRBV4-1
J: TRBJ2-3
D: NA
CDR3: CASSQVRDTQYF

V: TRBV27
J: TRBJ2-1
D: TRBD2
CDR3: CASNTGTSGMDEQFF

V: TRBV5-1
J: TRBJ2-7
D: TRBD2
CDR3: CASSSPGLAGGNYEQYF

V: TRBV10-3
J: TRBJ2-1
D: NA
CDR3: CAISQQASRLSNEQFF

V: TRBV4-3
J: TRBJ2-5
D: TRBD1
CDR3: CASSQMTGGGETQYF

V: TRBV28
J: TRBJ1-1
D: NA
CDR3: CASSLTEDTEAFF

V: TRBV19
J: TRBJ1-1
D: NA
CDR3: CASANRALNTEAFF

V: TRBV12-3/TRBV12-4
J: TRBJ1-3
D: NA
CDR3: CASSFGTGNTIYF

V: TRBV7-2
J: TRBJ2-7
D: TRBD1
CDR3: CASSAGGSGYEQYF

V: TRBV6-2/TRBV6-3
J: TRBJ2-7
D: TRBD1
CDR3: CASSLIGGASYEQYF

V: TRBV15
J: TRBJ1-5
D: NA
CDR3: CATSPRVGGLGNQPQHF

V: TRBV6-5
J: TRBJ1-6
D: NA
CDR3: CASSYSGDNSPLHF

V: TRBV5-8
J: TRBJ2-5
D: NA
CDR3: CASSLPGGYETQYF

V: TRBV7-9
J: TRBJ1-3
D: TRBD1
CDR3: CASSSDRGNTIYF

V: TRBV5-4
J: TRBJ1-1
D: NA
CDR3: CASSSGLEAFF

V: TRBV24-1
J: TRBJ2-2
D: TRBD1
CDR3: CATSGPGTENTGELFF

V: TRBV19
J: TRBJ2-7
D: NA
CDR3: CASSSGYEQYF

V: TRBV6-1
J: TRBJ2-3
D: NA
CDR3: CASSELAGGAMGDTQYF

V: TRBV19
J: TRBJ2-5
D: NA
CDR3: CASKSGSFQETQYF

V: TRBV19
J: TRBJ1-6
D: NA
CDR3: CASSIRPDIRGSPLHF

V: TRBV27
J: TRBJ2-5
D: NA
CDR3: CASSTSYQETQYF

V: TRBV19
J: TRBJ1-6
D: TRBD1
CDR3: CASRVTGGLSPLHF

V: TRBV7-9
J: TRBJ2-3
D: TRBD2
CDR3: CASSLASGRPDTQYF

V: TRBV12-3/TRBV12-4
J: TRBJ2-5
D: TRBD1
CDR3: CASSGQGETQYF

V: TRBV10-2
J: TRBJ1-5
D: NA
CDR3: CASSESGTANQPQHF

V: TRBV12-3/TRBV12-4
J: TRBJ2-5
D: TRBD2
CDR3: CASWDYPLETQYF

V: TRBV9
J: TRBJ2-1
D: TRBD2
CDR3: CASSFGLAGVGNEQFF

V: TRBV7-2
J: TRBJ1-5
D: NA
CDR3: CASRAEAQPQHF

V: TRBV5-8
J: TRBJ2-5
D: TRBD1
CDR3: CASSLGTGKHETQYF

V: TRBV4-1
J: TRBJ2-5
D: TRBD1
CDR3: CASSPTGYKETQYF

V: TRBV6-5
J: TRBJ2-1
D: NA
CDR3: CASSDKGEAYNEQFF

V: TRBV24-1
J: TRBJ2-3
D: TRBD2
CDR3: CATSDTLAGPTDTQYF

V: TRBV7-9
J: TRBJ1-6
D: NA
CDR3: CASSLGGNSPLHF

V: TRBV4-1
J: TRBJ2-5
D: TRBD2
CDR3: CASSPKRGGRETQYF

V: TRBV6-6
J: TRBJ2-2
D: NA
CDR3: CASSYSQQGNTGELFF

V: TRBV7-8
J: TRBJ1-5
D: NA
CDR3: CASSLRGGDQQPQHF

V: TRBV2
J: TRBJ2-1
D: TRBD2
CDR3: CASSEALRERPYNEQFF

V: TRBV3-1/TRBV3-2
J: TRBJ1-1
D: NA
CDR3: CASSQASPADMNTEAFF

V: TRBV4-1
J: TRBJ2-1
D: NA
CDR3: CASSQTGSGYNEQFF

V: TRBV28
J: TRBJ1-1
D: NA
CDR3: CASMGGPEAFF

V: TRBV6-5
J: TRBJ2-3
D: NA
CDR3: CASSHQGSSTDTQYF

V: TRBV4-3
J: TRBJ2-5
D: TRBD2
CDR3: CASSQGLAVGETQYF

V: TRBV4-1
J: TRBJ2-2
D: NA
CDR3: CASSQDPSVGGELFF

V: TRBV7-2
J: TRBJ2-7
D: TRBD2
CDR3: CASSSTSGSLSGQYF

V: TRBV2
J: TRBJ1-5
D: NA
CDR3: CASMRGEGQPQHF

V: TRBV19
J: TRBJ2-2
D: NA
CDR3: CASNPGLHGELFF

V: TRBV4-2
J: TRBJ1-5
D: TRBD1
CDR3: CASSQEWGQINQPQHF

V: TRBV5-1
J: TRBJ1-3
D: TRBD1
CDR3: CASSLGPTGGRGNTIYF

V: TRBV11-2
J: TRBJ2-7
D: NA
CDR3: CASSLSRFPGHRTYEQYF

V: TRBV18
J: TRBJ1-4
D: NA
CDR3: CASSLDRIATNEKLFF